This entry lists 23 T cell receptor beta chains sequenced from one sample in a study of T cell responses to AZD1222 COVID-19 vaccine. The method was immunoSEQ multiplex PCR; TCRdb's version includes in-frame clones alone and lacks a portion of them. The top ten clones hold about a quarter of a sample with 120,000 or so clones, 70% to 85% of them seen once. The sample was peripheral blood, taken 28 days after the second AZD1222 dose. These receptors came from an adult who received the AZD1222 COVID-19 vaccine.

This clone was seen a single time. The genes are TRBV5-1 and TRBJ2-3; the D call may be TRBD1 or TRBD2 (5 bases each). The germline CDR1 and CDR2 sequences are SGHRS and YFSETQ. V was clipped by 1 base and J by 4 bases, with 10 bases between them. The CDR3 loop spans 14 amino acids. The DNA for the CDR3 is TGCGCCAGCAGCTTGCAGGGACGGGCAGATACGCAGTATTTT. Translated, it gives CASSLQGRADTQYF.

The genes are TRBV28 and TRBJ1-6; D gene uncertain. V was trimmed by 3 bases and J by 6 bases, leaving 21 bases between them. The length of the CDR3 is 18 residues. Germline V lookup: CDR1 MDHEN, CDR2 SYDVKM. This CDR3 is CASSFPLLHRSVNSPLHF. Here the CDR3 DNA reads TGTGCCAGCAGTTTCCCCCTTCTACATCGATCTGTTAATTCACCCCTCCACTTT.

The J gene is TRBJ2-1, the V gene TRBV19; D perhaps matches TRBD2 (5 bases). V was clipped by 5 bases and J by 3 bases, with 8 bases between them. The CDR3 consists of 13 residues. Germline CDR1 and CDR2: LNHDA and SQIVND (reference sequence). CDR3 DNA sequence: TGTGCCAGTAGTGCGGGCCACTACAATGAGCAGTTCTTC. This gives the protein CASSAGHYNEQFF.

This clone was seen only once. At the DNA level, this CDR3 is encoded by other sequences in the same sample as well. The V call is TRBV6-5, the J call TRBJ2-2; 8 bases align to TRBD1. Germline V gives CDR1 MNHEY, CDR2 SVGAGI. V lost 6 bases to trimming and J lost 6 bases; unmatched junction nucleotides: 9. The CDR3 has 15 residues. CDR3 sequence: CASRDQGAMAGELFF. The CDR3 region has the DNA TGTGCCAGCAGAGATCAGGGGGCGATGGCCGGGGAGCTGTTTTTT.

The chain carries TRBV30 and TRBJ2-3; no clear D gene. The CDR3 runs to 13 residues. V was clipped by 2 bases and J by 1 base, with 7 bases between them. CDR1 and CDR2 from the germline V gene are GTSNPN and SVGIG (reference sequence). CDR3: CAWSFERTDTQYF. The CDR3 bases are TGTGCCTGGAGTTTTGAGCGCACAGATACGCAGTATTTT. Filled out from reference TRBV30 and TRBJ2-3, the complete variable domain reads SQTIHQWPATLVQPVGSPLSLECTVEGTSNPNLYWYRQAAGRGLQLLFYSVGIGQISSEVPQNLSASRPQDRQFILSSKKLLLSDSGFYLCAWSFERTDTQYFGPGTRLTVL.

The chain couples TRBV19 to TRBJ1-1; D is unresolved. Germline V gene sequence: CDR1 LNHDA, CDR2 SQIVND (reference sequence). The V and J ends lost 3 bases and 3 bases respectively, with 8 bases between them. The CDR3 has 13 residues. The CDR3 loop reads CASSMKIYTEAFF. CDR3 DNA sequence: TGTGCCAGTAGTATGAAGATCTACACTGAAGCTTTCTTT.

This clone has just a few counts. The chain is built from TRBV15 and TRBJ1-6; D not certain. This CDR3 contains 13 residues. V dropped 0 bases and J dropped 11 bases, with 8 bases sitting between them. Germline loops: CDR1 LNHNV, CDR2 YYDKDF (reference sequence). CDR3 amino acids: CATSRELRTPLHF. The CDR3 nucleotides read TGTGCCACCAGCAGAGAACTGCGGACACCCCTCCACTTT.

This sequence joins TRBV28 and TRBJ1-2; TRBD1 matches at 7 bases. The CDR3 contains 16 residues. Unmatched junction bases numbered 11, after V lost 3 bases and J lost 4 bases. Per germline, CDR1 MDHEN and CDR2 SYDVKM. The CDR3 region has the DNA TGTGCCAGCAGTTTCGTTGGGCGAGACAGGGTCTATGGCTACACCTTC. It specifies CASSFVGRDRVYGYTF.

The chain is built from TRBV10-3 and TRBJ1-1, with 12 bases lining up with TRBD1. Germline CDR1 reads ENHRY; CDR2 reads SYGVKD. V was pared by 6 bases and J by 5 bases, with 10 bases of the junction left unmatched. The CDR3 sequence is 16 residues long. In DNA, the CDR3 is TGTGCCATCAGGCCGGGACAGGGGGCTGAGGGAACTGAAGCTTTCTTT. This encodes CAIRPGQGAEGTEAFF.

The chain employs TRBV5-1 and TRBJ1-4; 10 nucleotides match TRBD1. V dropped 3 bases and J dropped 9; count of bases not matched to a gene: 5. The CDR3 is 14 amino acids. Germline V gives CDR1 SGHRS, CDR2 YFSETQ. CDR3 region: CASSSGTGDQKLFF. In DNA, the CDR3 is TGCGCCAGCAGCTCCGGGACAGGGGATCAAAAACTGTTTTTT.

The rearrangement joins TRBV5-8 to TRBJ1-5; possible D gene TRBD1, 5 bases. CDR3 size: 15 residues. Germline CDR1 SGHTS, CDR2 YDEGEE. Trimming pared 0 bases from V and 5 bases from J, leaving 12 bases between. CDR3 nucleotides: TGTGCCAGCAGCTTGGCCGGGGGTGTGGATCAGCCCCAGCATTTT. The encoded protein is CASSLAGGVDQPQHF.

The CDR3 nucleotides are TGCGCCAGCAGGCCCATCTTCCTGAACATTCAGTACTTC. It is translated as CASRPIFLNIQYF. The chain uses TRBV5-1 and TRBJ2-4, with unresolved D. The CDR3 runs 13 residues. Trimming cost V 5 bases and J 7 bases, with 13 bases left between them. The germline gives CDR1 SGHRS, CDR2 YFSETQ.

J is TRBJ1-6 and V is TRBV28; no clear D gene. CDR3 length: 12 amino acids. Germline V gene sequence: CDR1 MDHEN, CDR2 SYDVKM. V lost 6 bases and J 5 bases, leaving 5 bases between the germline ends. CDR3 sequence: CASRQNNSPLHF. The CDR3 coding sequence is TGTGCCAGCAGGCAGAATAATTCACCCCTCCACTTT.

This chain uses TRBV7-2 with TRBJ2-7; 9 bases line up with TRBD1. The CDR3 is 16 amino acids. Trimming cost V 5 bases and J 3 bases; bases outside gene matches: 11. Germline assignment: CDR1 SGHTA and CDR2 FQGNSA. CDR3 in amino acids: CASSRLTGTGYYEQYF. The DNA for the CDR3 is TGTGCCAGCAGCCGCCTGACCGGGACAGGGTACTACGAGCAGTACTTC.

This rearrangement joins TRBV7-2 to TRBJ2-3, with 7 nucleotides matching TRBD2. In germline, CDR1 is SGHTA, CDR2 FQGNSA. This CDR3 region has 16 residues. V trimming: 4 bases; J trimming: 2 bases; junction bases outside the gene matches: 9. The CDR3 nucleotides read TGTGCCAGCAGCTCGTTGGGAGCGGGGATCACAGATACGCAGTATTTT. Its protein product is CASSSLGAGITDTQYF.

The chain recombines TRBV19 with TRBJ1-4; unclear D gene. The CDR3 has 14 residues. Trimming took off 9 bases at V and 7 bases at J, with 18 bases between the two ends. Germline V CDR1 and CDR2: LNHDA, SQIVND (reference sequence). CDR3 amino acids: CASQSALAGEKLFF. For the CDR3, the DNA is TGTGCCAGCCAGTCGGCCTTGGCGGGTGAAAAACTGTTTTTT. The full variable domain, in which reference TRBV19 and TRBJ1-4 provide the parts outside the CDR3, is DGGITQSPKYLFRKEGQNVTLSCEQNLNHDAMYWYRQDPGQGLRLIYYSQIVNDFQKGDIAEGYSVSREKKESFPLTVTSAQKNPTAFYLCASQSALAGEKLFFGSGTQLSVL.

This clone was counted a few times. CDR3 residues: CASSQDHPSNQPQHF. In DNA, the CDR3 is TGCGCCAGCAGCCAGGATCACCCTAGCAATCAGCCCCAGCATTTT. V usage is TRBV4-1 and J usage is TRBJ1-5; D is unresolved. CDR3 length: 15 amino acids. The V gene's germline CDR1 is MGHRA and CDR2 YSYEKL. The V end was cut by 3 bases, the J end by 0 bases, with 9 bases between.

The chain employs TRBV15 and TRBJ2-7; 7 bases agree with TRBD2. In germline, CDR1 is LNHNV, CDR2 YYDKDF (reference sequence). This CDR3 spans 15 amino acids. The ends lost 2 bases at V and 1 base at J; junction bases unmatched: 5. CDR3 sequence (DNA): TGTGCCACCAGCAGATACCAGGGAGGGTCCTACGAGCAGTACTTC. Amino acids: CATSRYQGGSYEQYF.

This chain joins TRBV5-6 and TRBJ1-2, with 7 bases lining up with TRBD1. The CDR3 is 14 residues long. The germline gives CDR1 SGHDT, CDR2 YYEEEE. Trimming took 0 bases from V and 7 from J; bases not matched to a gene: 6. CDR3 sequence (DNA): TGTGCCAGCAGCTTGGACAAGGGGGCGGGTGGCTACACCTTC. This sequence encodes CASSLDKGAGGYTF.

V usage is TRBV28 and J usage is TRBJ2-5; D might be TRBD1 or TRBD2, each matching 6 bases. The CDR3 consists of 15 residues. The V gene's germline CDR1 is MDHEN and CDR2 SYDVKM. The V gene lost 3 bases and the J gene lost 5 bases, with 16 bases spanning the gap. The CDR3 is CASSFPRGSGETQYF. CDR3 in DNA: TGTGCCAGCAGTTTTCCCAGGGGAAGCGGGGAGACCCAGTACTTC.

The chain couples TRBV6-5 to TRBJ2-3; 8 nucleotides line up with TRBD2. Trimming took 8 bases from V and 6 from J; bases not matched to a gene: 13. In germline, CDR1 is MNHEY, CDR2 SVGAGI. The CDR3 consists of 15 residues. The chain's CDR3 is CASSPIAGSPDTQYF. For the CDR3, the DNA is TGTGCCAGCTCTCCCATAGCGGGGTCCCCCGATACGCAGTATTTT.

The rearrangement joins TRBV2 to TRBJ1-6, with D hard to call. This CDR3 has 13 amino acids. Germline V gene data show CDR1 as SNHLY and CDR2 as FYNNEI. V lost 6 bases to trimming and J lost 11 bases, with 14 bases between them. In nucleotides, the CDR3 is TGTGCCAGCAGGAGCGCGGGTCTCCCACCCCTCCACTTT. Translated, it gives CASRSAGLPPLHF.

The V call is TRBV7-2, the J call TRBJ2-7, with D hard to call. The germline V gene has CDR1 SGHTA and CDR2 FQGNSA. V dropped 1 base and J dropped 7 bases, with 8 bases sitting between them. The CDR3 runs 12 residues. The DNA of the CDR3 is TGTGCCAGCAGCTTAGAGCTTCGGGAGCAGTACTTC. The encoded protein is CASSLELREQYF.